Shown below are 32 T cell receptor beta chains from a single sample sequenced in a study of post-analysis software for immune sequencing data. Study-level results: A few TRBV segments occurring more often in patients than controls included TRBV5-6, TRBV5-1 and TRBV20-1.

Their recognized antigens are unknown. Researchers reported that TCR beta cDNA libraries carried unique molecular identifiers. Each CDR3 protein gets one entry after TCRdb re-called the PCR reads with MiXCR. The sample consists of hundreds of thousands of distinct CDR3 sequences, approximately 53% of them appearing once. The specimen was blood. The receptor set was obtained from a girl under 18 with multiple sclerosis.

This chain connects TRBV5-1 to TRBJ2-7; D possibly uses TRBD1 or TRBD2 (5 bases each). The CDR3 is made up of 15 amino acids. The ends were cut back, 5 bases at V and 6 bases at J, with 21 bases in the middle. Germline V CDR1 and CDR2: SGHRS, YFSETQ. For the CDR3, the DNA is TGCGCCAGCAGAGGAATGGCAGGGAGTATCGGCGAGCAGTACTTC. Its translation: CASRGMAGSIGEQYF.

As regards this clonotype: An end of the junction does not agree with germline; a read error may underlie this. J is TRBJ1-2 and V is TRBV29-1, with D unclear. The CDR3 spans 12 residues. Germline V gene lookup returns CDR1 SQVTM and CDR2 ANQGSEA. The CDR3 DNA sequence: TGCAGCGTTGAAAGGCCAGGCTATGGTTACACCTTC. It yields the protein CSVERPGYGYTF.

This clonotype was seen more than once but under ten times. This rearrangement joins TRBV6-6 to TRBJ2-4; the match to TRBD1 covers 11 bases. This CDR3 is built from 16 residues. Germline V gene lookup returns CDR1 MNHNY and CDR2 SVGAGI (reference sequence). V was pared by 0 bases and J by 13 bases, with 11 bases of the junction left unmatched. The CDR3 nucleotides are TGTGCCAGCAGTTACTCCATAGGACAGGGGGCGGGGGAGCAGTACTTC. Translation: CASSYSIGQGAGEQYF.

The chain couples TRBV3-1 to TRBJ1-2, with D unclear. CDR1 and CDR2 from the germline V gene are LGHDT and YNNKEL (reference sequence). The CDR3 extends over 14 amino acids. The V and J ends lost 3 bases and 6 bases respectively, with 14 bases between them. CDR3 nucleotides: TGTGCCAGCAGCCAGGCCTTGCAAAGGAATGGCTACACCTTC. As protein: CASSQALQRNGYTF.

The chain recombines TRBV6-1 with TRBJ1-2, with no clear D. Germline CDR1 and CDR2: MNHNS and SASEGT. This CDR3 has 14 amino acids. Deletions cut 1 base from V and 8 bases from J, with 14 bases between. This CDR3 reads CASSEEKITGGYTF. The DNA for the CDR3 is TGTGCCAGCAGTGAAGAGAAGATAACTGGGGGCTACACCTTC.

The chain is built from TRBV27 and TRBJ1-2; D remains unclear. Germline CDR1 reads MNHEY; CDR2 reads SMNVEV (reference sequence). Trimming cost V 6 bases and J 5 bases, with 22 bases left between them. The CDR3 sequence is 16 residues long. CDR3 region: CASSMGGYGSDYGYTF. The CDR3, as DNA: TGTGCCAGCAGCATGGGTGGATACGGGTCCGATTATGGCTACACCTTC.

This clonotype has a handful of counts. V and J are TRBV7-9 and TRBJ2-7; perhaps TRBD2 as D (5 bases). This CDR3 is 15 amino acids long. V was trimmed by 5 bases and J by 2 bases, leaving 16 bases between them. The V gene's germline CDR1 is SEHNR and CDR2 FQNEAQ (reference sequence). CDR3: CASSPPNRGAYEQYF. The CDR3 nucleotides read TGTGCCAGCAGCCCCCCCAATCGGGGAGCCTACGAGCAGTACTTC.

V and J are TRBV29-1 and TRBJ2-5, with a tentative D call TRBD2 (5 bases). The CDR3 is 11 residues long. Germline V gene lookup returns CDR1 SQVTM and CDR2 ANQGSEA. Here the CDR3 reads CTLALGETQYF. CDR3 nucleotides: TGCACCTTAGCGCTCGGAGAGACCCAGTACTTC.

This clonotype was detected a few times. The V gene is TRBV10-3, the J gene TRBJ1-6; D is perhaps TRBD1 (6 bases). Trimming took off 6 bases at V and 5 bases at J, with 11 bases between the two ends. Germline CDR1 reads ENHRY; CDR2 reads SYGVKD. The CDR3 covers 14 residues. The CDR3 DNA reads as TGTGCCATCAGGGGGGGGCAGGATAATTCACCCCTCCACTTT. As protein: CAIRGGQDNSPLHF.

The rearrangement joins TRBV11-2 to TRBJ2-7, with 8 bases matching TRBD1. Germline V gene data show CDR1 as SGHAT and CDR2 as FQNNGV. This CDR3 comprises 19 residues. Losses at the gene ends were 2 bases for V and 4 bases for J; bases not matched to a gene: 19. The CDR3 DNA is TGTGCCAGCAGCTTACCGAGAGGACAGGGACCCCCTCTAGGGTACGAGCAGTACTTC. This codes for CASSLPRGQGPPLGYEQYF.

The chain uses TRBV3-1 and TRBJ2-7, with a possible D match to TRBD1 (5 bases). V was shortened by 0 bases and J by 0 bases, with 9 bases between the two germline ends. The CDR3 has 15 amino acids. Germline CDR1 LGHDT, CDR2 YNNKEL (reference sequence). CDR3 protein: CASSQDTGRSYEQYF. For the CDR3, the DNA is TGTGCCAGCAGCCAAGATACAGGTCGCTCCTACGAGCAGTACTTC.

This rearrangement joins TRBV7-3 to TRBJ2-1; the D is unclear. There are 15 residues in the CDR3. Germline V gene data show CDR1 as SGHTA and CDR2 as FQGTGA. V gave up 4 bases and J gave up 3 bases, with 13 bases separating them. Here the CDR3 reads CASSSSTSLYNEQFF. In DNA, the CDR3 is TGTGCCAGCAGCTCATCGACCTCGCTCTACAATGAGCAGTTCTTC.

The chain employs TRBV4-1 and TRBJ2-7, with 10 nucleotides matching TRBD1. Germline trimming cut 1 base from V and 3 bases from J; bases unmatched to any gene: 6. CDR1 and CDR2 (germline): MGHRA, YSYEKL. This CDR3 is 16 amino acids long. The CDR3 nucleotides read TGCGCCAGCAGCCAAGGGGCAGGACAGGGGGTCTACGAGCAGTACTTC. This sequence encodes CASSQGAGQGVYEQYF.

The V gene is TRBV3-1, the J gene TRBJ2-1; 10 bases fit TRBD2. J lost 10 bases, V lost 3 bases, and 15 bases had no gene match. Per germline, CDR1 LGHDT and CDR2 YNNKEL (reference sequence). The CDR3 contains 17 residues. CDR3 amino acids: CASSHAPGTSALREQFF. Written as DNA, the CDR3 is TGTGCCAGCAGCCATGCACCCGGGACTAGCGCCCTAAGGGAGCAGTTCTTC.

This clonotype was observed a few times. The chain links TRBV10-3 to TRBJ2-7; the match to TRBD1 covers 9 bases. Germline assignment: CDR1 ENHRY and CDR2 SYGVKD. The CDR3 has 15 residues. J gave up 5 bases and V 3 bases, and 8 bases lay outside the gene matches. Here the CDR3 DNA reads TGTGCCATCAGTGAACCTCGTAGGACAGGGGACGAGCAGTACTTC. Amino acids: CAISEPRRTGDEQYF.

The rearrangement links TRBV5-1 to TRBJ2-5, with 9 nucleotides matching TRBD2. Per the germline V gene, CDR1 is SGHRS and CDR2 is YFSETQ. V was clipped by 0 bases and J by 4 bases; unmatched bases: 1. This CDR3 has 14 residues. CDR3 in DNA: TGCGCCAGCAGCTTGGGTAGCGGGGGAGAGACCCAGTACTTC. Amino acid sequence: CASSLGSGGETQYF.

In its sample, this clonotype was seen a few times. The chain combines TRBV10-3 with TRBJ2-5; TRBD2 is a possible D gene (6 bases). Germline CDR1 reads ENHRY; CDR2 reads SYGVKD. Deletions cut 0 bases from V and 4 bases from J, with 12 bases between. This CDR3 region has 15 residues. The CDR3 nucleotides are TGTGCCATCAGTGAGTCAGCAGGAGGGGCAGAGACCCAGTACTTC. Its translation is CAISESAGGAETQYF.

This rearrangement joins TRBV2 to TRBJ2-1; D uncertain. Trimming cost V 3 bases and J 10 bases, with 10 bases left between them. This CDR3 has 12 residues. Germline CDR1 is SNHLY and CDR2 is FYNNEI. Here the CDR3 DNA reads TGTGCCAGCAGTGACGTTAGGGCCGAGCAGTTCTTC. The encoded protein is CASSDVRAEQFF.

This sequence joins TRBV14 and TRBJ2-1; no clear D. Germline CDR1 and CDR2: SGHDN and FVKESK. With 4 bases removed from V and 2 bases from J, the gap between germline ends came to 6 bases. CDR3 size: 13 residues. This CDR3 is CASSPITYNEQFF. CDR3 sequence (DNA): TGTGCCAGCAGCCCGATCACCTACAATGAGCAGTTCTTC.

This clonotype was detected only a few times. The chain is built from TRBV29-1 and TRBJ2-7, with unresolved D. The CDR3 extends over 11 amino acids. Germline CDR1 and CDR2: SQVTM and ANQGSEA. Trimming stripped 5 bases from V and 4 bases from J, with 9 bases between. CDR3 loop: CSVMDGYEQYF. CDR3 DNA sequence: TGCAGCGTTATGGACGGATACGAGCAGTACTTC.

CDR3 protein: CASSDSGRPLEKLFF. The CDR3 region has the DNA TGTGCCAGCAGCGATTCGGGCAGGCCCCTCGAAAAACTGTTTTTT. The chain links TRBV7-2 to TRBJ1-4; D gene uncertain. CDR1 and CDR2 from the germline V gene are SGHTA and FQGNSA. This CDR3 is 15 amino acids long. Trimming took 5 bases from V and 8 from J, leaving 18 bases between them.

The chain carries TRBV11-1 and TRBJ2-7; TRBD2 matches 13 bases. CDR1 and CDR2 from the germline V gene are SGHAT and FQDESV (reference sequence). Losses at the gene ends were 5 bases for V and 0 bases for J; bases not matched to a gene: 10. This CDR3 contains 18 residues. The DNA of the CDR3 is TGTGCCAGCAGCCCACCTTGGTGGACTAGCGGGAGCTCCTACGAGCAGTACTTC. Protein sequence: CASSPPWWTSGSSYEQYF.

There are a few counts of this clonotype. The chain is built from TRBV6-5 and TRBJ2-1, with D tentatively TRBD1 (6 bases). Germline lookup yields CDR1 MNHEY and CDR2 SVGAGI. V was cut by 5 bases and J by 4 bases, with 12 bases left in between. There are 14 residues in the CDR3. The CDR3 loop reads CASSRTEVYNEQFF. Here the CDR3 DNA reads TGTGCCAGCAGTCGGACAGAAGTATACAATGAGCAGTTCTTC.

The chain joins TRBV7-2 to TRBJ2-3; 7 nucleotides agree with TRBD2. Germline CDR1 is SGHTA and CDR2 is FQGNSA. The CDR3 sequence is 18 residues long. Unmatched junction bases numbered 14, after V lost 3 bases and J lost 2 bases. CDR3 DNA sequence: TGTGCCAGCAGCTTCCGGGGGGTGGGGGACGAGAACACAGATACGCAGTATTTT. It is translated as CASSFRGVGDENTDTQYF.

V gene TRBV6-1 combines with J gene TRBJ1-2, with D possibly TRBD1 on 6 matching bases. CDR3 length equals 15 residues. Trimming took off 3 bases at V and 6 bases at J, with 17 bases between the two ends. CDR1 MNHNS and CDR2 SASEGT come from the germline V gene. CDR3 nucleotides: TGTGCCAGCAGTGAGGAGGGACACCTCCTGAATGGCTACACCTTC. Its protein product is CASSEEGHLLNGYTF.

The sample holds a few counts of this clonotype. The rearrangement uses TRBV29-1 and TRBJ2-5, with 12 bases that match TRBD2. This CDR3 spans 15 amino acids. Germline V gene lookup returns CDR1 SQVTM and CDR2 ANQGSEA. Unmatched junction bases numbered 9, after V lost 6 bases and J lost 4 bases. The CDR3 nucleotides read TGCAGCGTCCGCGGCGGGACTAGCGGGCGAGAGACCCAGTACTTC. It encodes CSVRGGTSGRETQYF. The full variable domain, in which reference TRBV29-1 and TRBJ2-5 provide the parts outside the CDR3, is SAVISQKPSRDICQRGTSLTIQCQVDSQVTMMFWYRQQPGQSLTLIATANQGSEATYESGFVIDKFPISRPNLTFSTLTVSNMSPEDSSIYLCSVRGGTSGRETQYFGPGTRLLVL.

This chain connects TRBV4-2 to TRBJ2-1; D is perhaps TRBD2 (6 bases). Germline V gene sequence: CDR1 LGHNA, CDR2 YNFKEQ. Between the trimmed V and J ends, which lost 1 base and 1 base, there was a span of 14 bases. The CDR3 spans 17 residues. The DNA for the CDR3 is TGTGCCAGCAGCCAAGGTCCCCCGGGAGAGTCCTACAATGAGCAGTTCTTC. Amino acid sequence: CASSQGPPGESYNEQFF.

The chain couples TRBV20-1 to TRBJ2-7, with D possibly TRBD1 on 5 matching bases. The CDR3 spans 15 residues. Trimming removed 0 bases at V and 0 bases at J, with 12 bases between. The germline V gene has CDR1 DFQATT and CDR2 SNEGSKA (reference sequence). In DNA form, the CDR3 reads TGCAGTGCTAGAGAGGGGCCCAAGGGCTCCTACGAGCAGTACTTC. Its protein product is CSAREGPKGSYEQYF.

The J gene is TRBJ2-7, the V gene TRBV10-3; D is unclear. Looked up from germline, CDR1 is ENHRY and CDR2 is SYGVKD. CDR3 length: 12 residues. Trimming shortened V by 3 bases and J by 6 bases, and 9 bases separated the two germline ends. The CDR3 loop reads CAISDKEREQYF. DNA for the CDR3: TGTGCCATCAGTGATAAAGAGCGCGAGCAGTACTTC.

This rearrangement joins TRBV12-3 or TRBV12-4 to TRBJ2-7; 8 bases agree with TRBD2. The CDR3 is made up of 14 amino acids. The V gene end was trimmed by 5 bases and the J gene end by 3 bases; junction bases not matched to a gene: 6. The CDR3 sequence: CASSRGGRNYEQYF. CDR3 nucleotides: TGTGCCAGCAGTCGTGGCGGGAGGAACTACGAGCAGTACTTC.

V gene TRBV6-5 combines with J gene TRBJ2-7; possibly TRBD1 or TRBD2 for D (5 bases each). The CDR3 covers 17 residues. Trimming removed 0 bases from V and 2 bases from J, with 17 bases in between. Germline-derived CDR1 and CDR2 are MNHEY and SVGAGI. The CDR3 nucleotides read TGTGCCAGCAGTTACTCCGGACCGTCGCTGGGGGCCTACGAGCAGTACTTC. It is translated as CASSYSGPSLGAYEQYF.

Only a few counts were recorded for this clonotype. The rearrangement uses TRBV18 and TRBJ1-2, with TRBD1 identical over 7 bases. This CDR3 comprises 14 residues. Germline V gene sequence: CDR1 KGHSH, CDR2 LQKENI. V was clipped by 4 bases and J by 4 bases; unmatched bases: 6. CDR3 residues: CASSLTGESYGYTF. DNA of the CDR3: TGTGCCAGCTCACTCACAGGGGAGTCCTATGGCTACACCTTC.